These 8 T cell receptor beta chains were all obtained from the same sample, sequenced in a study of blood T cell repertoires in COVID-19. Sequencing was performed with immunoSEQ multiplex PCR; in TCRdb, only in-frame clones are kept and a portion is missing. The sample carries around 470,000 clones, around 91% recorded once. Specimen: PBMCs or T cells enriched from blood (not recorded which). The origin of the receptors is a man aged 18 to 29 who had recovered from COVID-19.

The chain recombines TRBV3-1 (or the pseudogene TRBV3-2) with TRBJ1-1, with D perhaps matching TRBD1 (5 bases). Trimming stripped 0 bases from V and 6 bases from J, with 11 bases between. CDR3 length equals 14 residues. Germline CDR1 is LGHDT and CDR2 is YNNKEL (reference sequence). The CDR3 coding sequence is TGTGCCAGCAGCCAAGATTGGGGGGGACCTGAAGCTTTCTTT. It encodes CASSQDWGGPEAFF.

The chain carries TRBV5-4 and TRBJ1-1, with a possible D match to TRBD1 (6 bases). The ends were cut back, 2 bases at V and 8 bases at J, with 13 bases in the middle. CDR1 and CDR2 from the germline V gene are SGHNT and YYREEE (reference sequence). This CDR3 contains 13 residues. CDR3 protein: CASSFGGLSEAFF. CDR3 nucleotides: TGTGCCAGCAGCTTCGGGGGGCTGAGCGAAGCTTTCTTT.

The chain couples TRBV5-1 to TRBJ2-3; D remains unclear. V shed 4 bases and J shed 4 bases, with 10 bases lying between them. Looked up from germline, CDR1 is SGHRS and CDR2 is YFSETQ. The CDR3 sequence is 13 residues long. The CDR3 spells CASSTSLPDTQYF. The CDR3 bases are TGCGCCAGCAGCACATCACTACCAGATACGCAGTATTTT.

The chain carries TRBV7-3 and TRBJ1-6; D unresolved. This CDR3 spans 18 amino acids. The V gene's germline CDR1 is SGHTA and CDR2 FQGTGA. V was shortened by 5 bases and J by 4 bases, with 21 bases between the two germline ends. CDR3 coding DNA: TGTGCCAGCAGCGGGCCGGGGAAGGATCCCTTTTATAATTCACCCCTCCACTTT. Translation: CASSGPGKDPFYNSPLHF.

This CDR3 reads CASSWPTGARSGANVLTF. The CDR3 bases are TGTGCCAGCAGCTGGCCCACAGGGGCCCGGTCTGGGGCCAACGTCCTGACTTTC. This chain connects TRBV5-5 to TRBJ2-6; 7 bases map to TRBD1. The CDR3 length is 18 residues. The J segment lost 1 base and the V segment lost 3 bases, leaving 10 bases of the junction unmatched. The germline gives CDR1 SGHKS, CDR2 YYEKEE (reference sequence).

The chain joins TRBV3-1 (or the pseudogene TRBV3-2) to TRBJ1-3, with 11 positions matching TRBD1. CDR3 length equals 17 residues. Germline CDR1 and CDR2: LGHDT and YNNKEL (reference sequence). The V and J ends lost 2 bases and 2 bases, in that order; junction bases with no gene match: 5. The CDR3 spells CASSQLGTGGPGNTIYF. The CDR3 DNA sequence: TGTGCCAGCAGCCAACTGGGGACAGGGGGGCCTGGAAACACCATATATTTT.

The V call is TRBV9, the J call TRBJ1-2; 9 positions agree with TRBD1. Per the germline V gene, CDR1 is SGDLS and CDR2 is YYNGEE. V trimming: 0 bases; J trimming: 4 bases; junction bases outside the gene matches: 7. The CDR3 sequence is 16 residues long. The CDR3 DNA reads TGTGCCAGCAGCGTAGGACCACAGGGGGCGTCCTATGGCTACACCTTC. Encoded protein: CASSVGPQGASYGYTF.

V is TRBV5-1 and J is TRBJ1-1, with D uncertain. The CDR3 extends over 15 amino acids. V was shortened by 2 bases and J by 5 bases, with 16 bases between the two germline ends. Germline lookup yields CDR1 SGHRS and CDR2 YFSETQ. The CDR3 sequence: CASSFERLPHTEAFF. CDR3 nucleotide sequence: TGCGCCAGCAGCTTTGAGCGACTCCCACATACTGAAGCTTTCTTT.